The rows below give T cell receptor beta chains drawn from one sample of a study of beta chain features in type 1 diabetes. Sequencing was performed with immunoSEQ multiplex PCR; in TCRdb, only in-frame clones are kept and a portion is missing. Of some 640,000 clones listed, more than 13% are singletons. The sequenced material came from naive CD4+ T cells from blood. The origin of the receptors is a man between 18 and 35 years old with type 1 diabetes. Each CDR3 is given with its conserved first and last residue. The D gene is left open where the match is weak. Some rows have no size entry. The others give once, few or many, or a class for an expanded clone.

TRBD2,.,TRBV7-2,TRBJ2-1,TGTGCCAGCAGCTTGTTGACTAGCGGGGGGCAGACCAACAATGAGCAGTTCTTC,CASSLLTSGGQTNNEQFF
.,few,TRBV7-6,TRBJ1-1,TGTGCCAGCAGCCCACGTTGGGGGAGGGGCAGAAGAGCTTTCTTT,CASSPRWGRGRRAFF
.,few,TRBV19,TRBJ1-2,TGTGCCAGTAGTATTACAGGGAGTCCGTATGGCTACACCTTC,CASSITGSPYGYTF
.,.,TRBV30,TRBJ1-1,TGTGCCTGGTTTAGCTACACTGAAGCTTTCTTT,CAWFSYTEAFF
TRBD2,.,TRBV6-5,TRBJ2-7,TGTGCCAGCAGACCGGGACTAGCGAATTCCTACGAGCAGTACTTC,CASRPGLANSYEQYF
.,.,TRBV16,TRBJ1-2,TGTGCCAGCAGCGGCAGGGAGAGGTATGGCTACACCTTC,CASSGRERYGYTF
TRBD2,few,TRBV28,TRBJ2-7,TGTGCCAGCAGTTTATGGCCTAGCGGGGGGTCCTACGAGCAGTACTTC,CASSLWPSGGSYEQYF
TRBD1,.,TRBV30,TRBJ1-5,TGTGCCTGGAGTGAGGCATGGGGCAGGGGGAATCAGCCCCAGCATTTT,CAWSEAWGRGNQPQHF
TRBD2,few,TRBV9,TRBJ2-1,TGTGCCAGCAGCGTTAGCGGGTTCCGTGGTGAGCAGTTCTTC,CASSVSGFRGEQFF
.,.,TRBV5-6,TRBJ1-1,TGTGCCAGCAGCTTTGGGGGCTTTGGGATTGAAGCTTTCTTT,CASSFGGFGIEAFF
TRBD2,.,TRBV10-2,TRBJ2-3,TGCGCCAGCAGTAGAGCGGGAGGGCCGGCAGATACGCAGTATTTT,CASSRAGGPADTQYF
TRBD2,.,TRBV7-2,TRBJ2-1,TGTGCCAGCAGCCCTAGACTAGCGGGAGGATGGAATGAGCAGTTCTTC,CASSPRLAGGWNEQFF
TRBD2,.,TRBV9,TRBJ2-1,TGTGCCAGCAGCATTAAGACTAGCGGGAGGGTCAATGAGCAGTTCTTC,CASSIKTSGRVNEQFF
.,few,TRBV9,TRBJ1-1,TGTGCCAGCAGCGTAGTGTCTACAGTGAACACTGAAGCTTTCTTT,CASSVVSTVNTEAFF
.,few,TRBV7-2,TRBJ1-2,TGTGCCAGCAGCATACTCCAGGGGCCGGAGGGTGGCTACACCTTC,CASSILQGPEGGYTF
.,.,TRBV7-6,TRBJ1-6,TGTGCCAGCAGCTTCGCCTACAGGGAATATAATTCACCCCTCCACTTT,CASSFAYREYNSPLHF
.,.,TRBV9,TRBJ1-4,TGTGCCAGCAGCCCATCCAGTAAGGAAAAACTGTTTTTT,CASSPSSKEKLFF
.,few,TRBV7-2,TRBJ1-2,TGTGCCAGCAGACGGGCAGGCGTCTATGGCTACACCTTC,CASRRAGVYGYTF
.,few,TRBV5-1,TRBJ2-2,TGCGCCAGCAGCTTGGAATTAGAGGCCGGGGAGCTGTTTTTT,CASSLELEAGELFF
TRBD1,.,TRBV19,TRBJ2-7,TGTGCCAGTAGTATCGGGGACAGAAGAGAGCAGTACTTC,CASSIGDRREQYF